These 21 T cell receptor beta chains share one sample of origin, sequenced in a study of cytomegalovirus exposure and HLA in healthy donors (dated by TCRdb to about 2017). Preparation of the library involved the immunoSEQ multiplex PCR assay. For the multiplex PCR, a mixture combining 60 forward primers for TCR Vbeta segments and 13 reverse primers for TCR Jbeta segments was used. The immuneACCESS repertoire file appears here via TCRdb, limited to in-frame rearrangements. These files lack a portion of the clones; in checked studies, under half of the deficit traces to unresolved V genes, and the cause of the others is not known. Per the sample table, the count is some 110,000 clones. 2% to 2.5% of the sample comes from the top ten. The sample consisted of PBMCs. Receptors originate from a man in his forties in good health and CMV-seronegative.

The gene calls are TRBV19 and TRBJ2-7; D is possibly TRBD2 (6 bases). Looked up from germline, CDR1 is LNHDA and CDR2 is SQIVND (reference sequence). V gave up 5 bases and J gave up 5 bases, with 16 bases separating them. The CDR3 length is 14 residues. CDR3 protein: CASSVTGSSHEQYF. The CDR3 coding sequence is TGTGCCAGTAGTGTTACCGGGAGCAGCCACGAGCAGTACTTC.

CDR3 bases: TGTGCCAGCAGCTTAGGGAGGGGCATCGATGAGCAGTTCTTC. This codes for CASSLGRGIDEQFF. The rearrangement joins TRBV7-9 to TRBJ2-1; TRBD2 might be the D (6 bases). Deletions cut 1 base from V and 8 bases from J, with 12 bases between. The CDR3 extends over 14 amino acids. Germline loops: CDR1 SEHNR, CDR2 FQNEAQ (reference sequence). Filled out from reference TRBV7-9 and TRBJ2-1, the complete variable domain reads DTGVSQNPRHKITKRGQNVTFRCDPISEHNRLYWYRQTLGQGPEFLTYFQNEAQLEKSRLLSDRFSAERPKGSFSTLEIQRTEQGDSAMYLCASSLGRGIDEQFFGPGTRLTVL.

This chain links TRBV6-5 with TRBJ2-7; 12 bases agree with TRBD2. The V and J ends lost 6 bases and 2 bases, in that order; junction bases with no gene match: 5. Germline V gives CDR1 MNHEY, CDR2 SVGAGI. This CDR3 region has 15 residues. The CDR3 protein is CASRLLAGGAYEQYF. CDR3 bases: TGTGCCAGCAGACTACTAGCGGGAGGTGCCTACGAGCAGTACTTC.

The chain uses TRBV7-2 and TRBJ2-3; D is unclear. This CDR3 spans 16 amino acids. V lost 1 base, J lost 1 base, and 12 bases lay in between. Germline V gene lookup returns CDR1 SGHTA and CDR2 FQGNSA. The CDR3 region has the DNA TGTGCCAGCAGCTTAGTTTCCCCCCAGGGCACAGATACGCAGTATTTT. As protein: CASSLVSPQGTDTQYF.

The gene calls are TRBV10-3 and TRBJ1-2, with 7 bases matching TRBD1. The CDR3 consists of 15 residues. After removal of 3 bases from V and 4 bases from J, the junction contained 8 bases not matched to a gene. Germline CDR1 and CDR2: ENHRY and SYGVKD. This chain's CDR3 is CAISEGGPSGYGYTF. The CDR3 DNA sequence: TGTGCCATCAGTGAAGGGGGCCCCTCGGGCTATGGCTACACCTTC.

The gene calls are TRBV5-1 and TRBJ1-4; D uncertain. CDR1 and CDR2 (germline): SGHRS, YFSETQ. Trimming took 4 bases from V and 6 from J, leaving 13 bases between them. There are 14 residues in the CDR3. CDR3 loop: CASSKEAGDEKLFF. The CDR3 DNA sequence: TGCGCCAGCAGCAAGGAAGCGGGCGATGAAAAACTGTTTTTT.

The genes are TRBV10-3 and TRBJ2-1, with D possibly being TRBD2 (5 bases). There are 13 residues in the CDR3. Trimming removed 8 bases at V and 7 bases at J, with 15 bases between. Germline V CDR1 and CDR2: ENHRY, SYGVKD. The CDR3 sequence: CAIQEQSGNEQFF. The CDR3 region has the DNA TGTGCCATCCAGGAGCAATCGGGGAATGAGCAGTTCTTC.

V is TRBV28 and J is TRBJ2-7, with 11 bases that match TRBD2. Germline V lookup: CDR1 MDHEN, CDR2 SYDVKM. This CDR3 contains 13 residues. The ends lost 6 bases at V and 3 bases at J; junction bases unmatched: 1. The CDR3 sequence is CASSTSGGYEQYF. The DNA for the CDR3 is TGTGCCAGCAGCACTAGCGGGGGCTACGAGCAGTACTTC.

This sequence joins TRBV7-9 and TRBJ2-2; 11 nucleotides match TRBD1. CDR1 SEHNR and CDR2 FQNEAQ come from the germline V gene (reference sequence). The V segment lost 1 base and the J segment 5 bases; nucleotides outside the gene matches: 3. The CDR3 length is 16 residues. CDR3 protein: CASSLGGQGATGELFF. Here the CDR3 DNA reads TGTGCCAGCAGCTTAGGTGGACAGGGGGCGACCGGGGAGCTGTTTTTT.

V and J are TRBV6-6 and TRBJ2-7, with 7 bases matching TRBD1. The CDR3 runs 12 residues. Germline assignment: CDR1 MNHNY and CDR2 SVGAGI (reference sequence). The ends lost 11 bases at V and 0 bases at J; junction bases unmatched: 4. CDR3 nucleotides: TGTGCCGCCAGGGGGAACTCCTACGAGCAGTACTTC. This sequence encodes CAARGNSYEQYF.

V gene TRBV10-2 combines with J gene TRBJ2-5; 9 bases map to TRBD2. This CDR3 contains 15 residues. V dropped 4 bases and J dropped 3; count of bases not matched to a gene: 6. Germline assignment: CDR1 WSHSY and CDR2 SAAADI. Here the CDR3 reads CASSGSSGNKETQYF. CDR3 in DNA: TGCGCCAGCAGTGGGTCTAGCGGGAATAAAGAGACCCAGTACTTC.

The rearrangement links TRBV7-2 to TRBJ2-1; 8 nucleotides line up with TRBD2. The CDR3 has 15 residues. Trimming cost V 5 bases and J 4 bases; bases outside gene matches: 7. Germline CDR1 SGHTA, CDR2 FQGNSA. The CDR3 coding sequence is TGTGCCAGCAGCCTCGAGGTAGCGGGATACAATGAGCAGTTCTTC. It encodes CASSLEVAGYNEQFF.

This rearrangement joins TRBV5-4 to TRBJ2-5; 11 positions agree with TRBD2. V lost 4 bases and J lost 4; bases outside the gene matches: 9. Germline values: CDR1 SGHNT, CDR2 YYREEE (reference sequence). The CDR3 extends over 16 amino acids. The CDR3 sequence: CASSGIAGGHRETQYF. CDR3 sequence (DNA): TGTGCCAGCAGCGGGATAGCGGGAGGGCACCGAGAGACCCAGTACTTC.

The chain recombines TRBV7-7 with TRBJ1-2; 7 nucleotides agree with TRBD1. CDR1 is SSHAT, CDR2 FNYEAQ, per germline (reference sequence). There are 15 residues in the CDR3. In nucleotides, the CDR3 is TGTGCTAGCCGAACCCGACAGGGACGTGTCTATGGCTACACCTTC. This translates into CASRTRQGRVYGYTF.

V usage is TRBV5-4 and J usage is TRBJ2-7; 9 bases fit TRBD1. J lost 3 bases, V lost 1 base, and 5 bases had no gene match. Germline CDR1 is SGHNT and CDR2 is YYREEE (reference sequence). CDR3 length equals 15 residues. The CDR3 DNA is TGTGCCAGCAGCTTGTTTTTGGGACAGGGCTACGAGCAGTACTTC. The encoded protein is CASSLFLGQGYEQYF.

The chain recombines TRBV11-3 with TRBJ1-1; D may be TRBD1 (5 bases). The germline V gene has CDR1 SGHNT and CDR2 YENEEA. Trimming took off 5 bases at V and 3 bases at J, with 16 bases between the two ends. The CDR3 consists of 15 residues. CDR3 protein: CASSPRAGLDTEAFF. Written as DNA, the CDR3 is TGTGCCAGCAGCCCCCGGGCAGGGTTGGACACTGAAGCTTTCTTT.

The chain couples TRBV12-1 to TRBJ2-2; TRBD1 was called by the table and not checked on the DNA. TRBV12-1 is given as a pseudogene. The CDR3 is 17 residues long. The CDR3 spells CASSSLKGQFNTGELFF. In DNA, the CDR3 is TGTGCCAGCAGCTCACTTAAGGGACAGTTCAACACCGGGGAGCTGTTTTTT.

V and J are TRBV19 and TRBJ2-6; D is uncertain. This CDR3 has 14 amino acids. The V gene lost 7 bases and the J gene lost 3 bases, with 10 bases spanning the gap. Germline V CDR1 and CDR2: LNHDA, SQIVND (reference sequence). This CDR3 is CASIPTGGANVLTF. The CDR3 nucleotides are TGTGCCAGTATCCCGACTGGTGGGGCCAACGTCCTGACTTTC.

The chain recombines TRBV7-6 with TRBJ2-1, with TRBD2 as a possible D gene (6 bases). This CDR3 contains 13 residues. The V gene's germline CDR1 is SGHVS and CDR2 FNYEAQ. Deletions cut 2 bases from V and 4 bases from J, with 6 bases between. CDR3 bases: TGTGCCAGCAGCTTAAGCGGGTACAATGAGCAGTTCTTC. It yields the protein CASSLSGYNEQFF.

The V and J genes are TRBV6-1 and TRBJ2-2, with 7 bases matching TRBD1. The germline V gene encodes CDR1 MNHNS and CDR2 SASEGT. The CDR3 totals 13 residues. V lost 6 bases to trimming and J lost 9 bases; unmatched junction nucleotides: 7. CDR3 region: CASRASTGRELFF. CDR3 in DNA: TGTGCCAGCAGAGCTTCGACAGGGAGGGAGCTGTTTTTT.

The chain links TRBV25-1 to TRBJ2-1; 8 nucleotides match TRBD2. With 5 bases clipped from V and 0 bases from J, the junction kept 6 bases outside the gene matches. The germline CDR1 and CDR2 sequences are MGHDK and SYGVNS. CDR3 length: 16 residues. CDR3 nucleotides: TGTGCCAGCAGTAGAGCGGGGGCAAGCTCCTACAATGAGCAGTTCTTC. The encoded protein is CASSRAGASSYNEQFF.